The 3 T cell receptor beta chains reported below all come from one sample, sequenced in a study of blood T cell repertoires in COVID-19 (TCRdb year 2020). Libraries were built with the immunoSEQ multiplex PCR assay. Here the immuneACCESS table is served through TCRdb, limited to in-frame sequences with V and J called. Missing clones are a known gap in these copies; in checked studies unresolved V genes cover under half, and the rest lacks a known reason. Counted in this sample were roughly 250,000 clones; approximately 87% of them appeared once. Clones ranked in the top ten supply roughly 8.6% of the sample. Sequences were obtained from peripheral blood. These receptors were obtained from a human donor in a cohort sampled during active COVID-19.

This clone has just one count. The V gene is TRBV6-6, the J gene TRBJ2-3; 8 bases are shared with TRBD2. This CDR3 has 14 residues. Germline V gene lookup returns CDR1 MNHNY and CDR2 SVGAGI (reference sequence). Trimming removed 0 bases from V and 6 bases from J; junction bases left unmatched: 2. The CDR3 DNA reads as TGTGCCAGCAGTTACTCCCGGGAGGGGGATACGCAGTATTTT. It is translated as CASSYSREGDTQYF.

The chain carries TRBV23-1 and TRBJ1-2; D not resolved. TRBV23-1 is an ORF; its function is uncertain. The V end was cut by 3 bases, the J end by 3 bases, with 14 bases between. The CDR3 is 15 residues long. Here the CDR3 DNA reads TGCGCCAGCAGTCAGTCGGGAACCCCCCACTATGGCTACACCTTC. Amino acid sequence: CASSQSGTPHYGYTF.

The V gene is TRBV10-3, the J gene TRBJ2-7; a weak D match, TRBD1 (6 bases). V dropped 3 bases and J dropped 3 bases, with 12 bases sitting between them. Germline V CDR1 and CDR2: ENHRY, SYGVKD. This CDR3 comprises 14 residues. The CDR3 region is CAISDRGLGYEQYF. For the CDR3, the DNA is TGTGCCATCAGTGACAGGGGTTTAGGCTACGAGCAGTACTTC.